Below, one TCR beta chain is given with its context. The sort gate was single viable CD3+CD4+CD8-CD45RO+ cells for memory CD4+ T cells. The sample originates from a study of memory CD4+ T cells and cytomegalovirus serostatus. The table came from immunoSEQ multiplex PCR; TCRdb's copy has only in-frame clones and leaves some out. The sample yields 60,000 to 70,000 clones, around 80% seen once. The CDR3 is 14 amino acids. V was pared by 4 bases and J by 7 bases, with 17 bases between. From germline, CDR1 is MGHRA and CDR2 YSYEKL. This sequence was found in an adult in good health and CMV-seronegative. Some clones in this sample may be carry-over from other donors' samples. This rearrangement joins TRBV4-1 to TRBJ2-7; maybe TRBD2 (6 bases). The sequenced sample consisted of memory CD4+ T cells from blood. CDR3 residues: CASSRPGLRGEQYF. DNA of the CDR3: TGCGCCAGCAGCCGCCCGGGACTCCGCGGGGAGCAGTACTTC.